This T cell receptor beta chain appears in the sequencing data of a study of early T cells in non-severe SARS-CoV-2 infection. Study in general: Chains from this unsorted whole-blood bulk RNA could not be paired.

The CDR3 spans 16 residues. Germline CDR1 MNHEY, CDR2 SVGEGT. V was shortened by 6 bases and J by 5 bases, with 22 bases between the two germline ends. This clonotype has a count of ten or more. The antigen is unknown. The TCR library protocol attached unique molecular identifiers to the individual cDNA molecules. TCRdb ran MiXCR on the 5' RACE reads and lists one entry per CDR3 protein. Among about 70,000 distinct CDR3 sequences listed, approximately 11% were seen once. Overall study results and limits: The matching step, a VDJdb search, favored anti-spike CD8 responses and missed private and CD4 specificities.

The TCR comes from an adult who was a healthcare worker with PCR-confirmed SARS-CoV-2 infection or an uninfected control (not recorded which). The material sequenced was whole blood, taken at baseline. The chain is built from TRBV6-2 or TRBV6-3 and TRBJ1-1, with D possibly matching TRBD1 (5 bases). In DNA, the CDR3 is TGTGCCAGCAGCTATAGGACCGGAGGGGCACTAACTGAAGCTTTCTTT. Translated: CASSYRTGGALTEAFF.